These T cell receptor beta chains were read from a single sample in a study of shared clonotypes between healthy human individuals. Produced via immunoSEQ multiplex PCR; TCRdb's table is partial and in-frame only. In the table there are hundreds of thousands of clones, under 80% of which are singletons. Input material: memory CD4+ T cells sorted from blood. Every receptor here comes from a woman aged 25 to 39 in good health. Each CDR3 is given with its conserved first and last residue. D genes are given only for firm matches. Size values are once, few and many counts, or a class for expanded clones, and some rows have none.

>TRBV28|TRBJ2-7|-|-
TGTGCCAGCAGTTACAGGGTCTACGAGCAGTACTTC
CASSYRVYEQYF
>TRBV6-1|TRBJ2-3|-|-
TGTGCCAGCAGGGGCAGCCGCACAGATACGCAGTATTTT
CASRGSRTDTQYF
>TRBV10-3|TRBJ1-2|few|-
TGTGCCATCAGTGAGAGTGGCCAGAGCTATGGCTACACCTTC
CAISESGQSYGYTF
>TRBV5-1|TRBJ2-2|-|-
TGCGCCAGCAGCTTGAGTACGTCAGCCAACACCGGGGAGCTGTTTTTT
CASSLSTSANTGELFF
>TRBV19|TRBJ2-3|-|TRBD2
TGTGCCACCCGTTCTAGCGGGAGACGTCTCACAGATACGCAGTATTTT
CATRSSGRRLTDTQYF
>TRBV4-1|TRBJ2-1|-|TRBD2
TGCGCCAGCAGCCCACGACTAGCGGGAGCTCGGATTGAGCAGTTCTTC
CASSPRLAGARIEQFF
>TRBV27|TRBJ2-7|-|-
TGTGCCAGCAGTTCATTGGACAGCTACGAGCAGTACTTC
CASSSLDSYEQYF
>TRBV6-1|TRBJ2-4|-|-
TGTGCCAGCAGTGAAGCAATGGTGGGCATTCAGTACTTC
CASSEAMVGIQYF
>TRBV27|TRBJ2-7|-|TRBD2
TGTGCCAGCAGTTTCCAAGCGGGAGCCTCCTACGAGCAGTACTTC
CASSFQAGASYEQYF
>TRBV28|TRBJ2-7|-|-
TGTGCCAGCAGGGACAGAAACTACGAGCAGTACTTC
CASRDRNYEQYF
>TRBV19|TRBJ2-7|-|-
TGTGCCAGTCGCGATCGGGGGTTTCCCTACGAGCAGTACTTC
CASRDRGFPYEQYF
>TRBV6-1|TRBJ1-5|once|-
TGTGCCAGCAGTGCGGGTTTTAGCAATCAGCCCCAGCATTTT
CASSAGFSNQPQHF
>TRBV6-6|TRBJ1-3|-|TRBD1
TGTGCCAGCGCGGGCCGGGACAGAATATCTCACACCATATATTTT
CASAGRDRISHTIYF
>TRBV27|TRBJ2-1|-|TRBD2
TGTGCCAGCAGTTCCCCCGGACTAGCGGGAGGGCCGGGCGAGCAGTTCTTC
CASSSPGLAGGPGEQFF